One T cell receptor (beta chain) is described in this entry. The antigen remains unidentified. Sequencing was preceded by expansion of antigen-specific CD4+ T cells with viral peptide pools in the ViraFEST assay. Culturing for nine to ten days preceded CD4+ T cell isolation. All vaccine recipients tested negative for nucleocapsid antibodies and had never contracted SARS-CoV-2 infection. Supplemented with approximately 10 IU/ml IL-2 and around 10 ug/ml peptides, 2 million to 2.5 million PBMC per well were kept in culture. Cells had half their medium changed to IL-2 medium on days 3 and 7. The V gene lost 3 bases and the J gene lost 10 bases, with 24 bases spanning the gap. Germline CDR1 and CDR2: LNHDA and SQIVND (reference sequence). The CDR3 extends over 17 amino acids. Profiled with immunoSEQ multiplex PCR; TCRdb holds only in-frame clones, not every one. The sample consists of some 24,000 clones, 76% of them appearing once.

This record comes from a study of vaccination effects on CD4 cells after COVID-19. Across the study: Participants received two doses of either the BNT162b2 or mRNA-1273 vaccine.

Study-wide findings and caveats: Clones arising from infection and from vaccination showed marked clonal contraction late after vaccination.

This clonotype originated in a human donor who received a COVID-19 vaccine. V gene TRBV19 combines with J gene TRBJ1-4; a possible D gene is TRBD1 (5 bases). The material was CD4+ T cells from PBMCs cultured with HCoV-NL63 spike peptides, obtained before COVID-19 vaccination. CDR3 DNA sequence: TGTGCCAGTAGTATTCAACCCCGGGACCGGGTCCGGGGAAAACTGTTTTTT. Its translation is CASSIQPRDRVRGKLFF.